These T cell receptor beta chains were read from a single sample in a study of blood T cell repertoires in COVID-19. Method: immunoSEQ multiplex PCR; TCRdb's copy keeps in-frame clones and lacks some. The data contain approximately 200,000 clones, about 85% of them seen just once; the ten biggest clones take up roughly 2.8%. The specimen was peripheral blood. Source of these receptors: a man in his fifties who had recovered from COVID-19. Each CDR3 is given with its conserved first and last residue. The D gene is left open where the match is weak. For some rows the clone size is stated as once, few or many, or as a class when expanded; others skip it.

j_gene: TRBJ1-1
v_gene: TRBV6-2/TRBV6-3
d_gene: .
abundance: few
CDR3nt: TGTGCCAGCAGTTCCCGGGACAAAGGACTTGAAGCTTTCTTT
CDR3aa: CASSSRDKGLEAFF

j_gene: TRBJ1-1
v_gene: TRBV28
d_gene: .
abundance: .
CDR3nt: TGTGCCAGCAGTCCGAGACAGCTGAACACTGAAGCTTTCTTT
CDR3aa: CASSPRQLNTEAFF

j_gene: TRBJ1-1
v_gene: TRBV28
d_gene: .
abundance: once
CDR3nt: TGTGCCAGCAGCTTCGACAAGCTTGAAGCTTTCTTT
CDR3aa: CASSFDKLEAFF

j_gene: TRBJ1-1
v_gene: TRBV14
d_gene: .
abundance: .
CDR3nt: TGTGCCAGCAGCCAAGATCTACGTACTGAAGCTTTCTTT
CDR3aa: CASSQDLRTEAFF

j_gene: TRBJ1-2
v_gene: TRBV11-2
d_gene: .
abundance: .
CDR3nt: TGTGCCAGCAGCTTAGCTTTTCAGGGAACCTATGGCTACACCTTC
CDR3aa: CASSLAFQGTYGYTF

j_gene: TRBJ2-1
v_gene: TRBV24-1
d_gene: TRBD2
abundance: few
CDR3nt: TGTGCCACCAGTGATTCTAGCGGGACCTCGAGTAATGAGCAGTTCTTC
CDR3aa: CATSDSSGTSSNEQFF

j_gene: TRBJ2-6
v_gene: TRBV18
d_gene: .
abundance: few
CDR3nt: TGTGCCAGCTCACCTACAGGGTTTGGGGCCAACGTCCTGACTTTC
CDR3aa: CASSPTGFGANVLTF

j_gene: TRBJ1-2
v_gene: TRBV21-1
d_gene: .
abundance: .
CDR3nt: TGTGCCAGCAGCCCCCGACGGGTCGCGAGAGGCTACACCTTC
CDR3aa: CASSPRRVARGYTF

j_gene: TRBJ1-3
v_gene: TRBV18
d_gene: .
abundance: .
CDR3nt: TGTGCCAGCTCACCAGACATTGTCTCTGGAAACACCATATATTTT
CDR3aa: CASSPDIVSGNTIYF

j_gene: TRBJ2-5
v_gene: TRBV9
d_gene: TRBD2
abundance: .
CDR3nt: TGTGCCAGCAGCGTAGGAGTAGCGCGGGGGGAGACCCAGTACTTC
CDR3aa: CASSVGVARGETQYF

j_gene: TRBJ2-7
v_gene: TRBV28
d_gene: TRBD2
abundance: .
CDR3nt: TGTGCCAGCAGTTTGGGGACCTACGGGGGGAAATACGAGCAGTACTTC
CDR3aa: CASSLGTYGGKYEQYF

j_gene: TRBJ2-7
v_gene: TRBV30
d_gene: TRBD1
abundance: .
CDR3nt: TGTGCCTGGAGTCCACAGGGGTACGAGCAGTACTTC
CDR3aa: CAWSPQGYEQYF

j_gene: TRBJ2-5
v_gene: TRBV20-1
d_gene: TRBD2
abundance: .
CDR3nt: TGCAGTGCTAGTAAGACTAGCGGGACAGAGACCCAGTACTTC
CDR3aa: CSASKTSGTETQYF

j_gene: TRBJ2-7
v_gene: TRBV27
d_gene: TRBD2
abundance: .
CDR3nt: TGTGCCAGCAGTTTAGCGGGAGAAGCCTACGAGCAGTACTTC
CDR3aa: CASSLAGEAYEQYF

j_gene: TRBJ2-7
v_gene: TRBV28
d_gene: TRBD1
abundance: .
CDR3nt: TGTGCCAGCAGTTCCTTGGACAGGTTAGCCTACGAGCAGTACTTC
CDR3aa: CASSSLDRLAYEQYF

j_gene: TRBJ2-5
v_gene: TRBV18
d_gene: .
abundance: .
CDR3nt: TGTGCCAGCTCGCGGGATGGAGAGACCCAGTACTTC
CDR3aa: CASSRDGETQYF

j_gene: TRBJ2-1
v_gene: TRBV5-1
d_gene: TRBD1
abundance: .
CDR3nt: TGCGCCAGCAGCTTGTACCGGGACAGGGGGGCTCTCCGCGCTTCCTACAATGAGCAGTTCTTC
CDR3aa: CASSLYRDRGALRASYNEQFF

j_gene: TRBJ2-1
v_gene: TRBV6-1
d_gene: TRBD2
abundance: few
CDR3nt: TGTGCCAGCAGTGAAACCGGGAAAGCGGGAGCCTCCTACAATGAGCAGTTCTTC
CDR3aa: CASSETGKAGASYNEQFF